The TCR beta chain under discussion was sequenced for a study of CD8+ T cells in alopecia areata. Regarding this clone: Its antigen is still unknown.

Germline V CDR1 and CDR2: MDHEN, SYDVKM. V dropped 8 bases and J dropped 2 bases, with 10 bases sitting between them. The CDR3 is 12 amino acids. Isolation of CD4+ and CD8+ T cells from PBMCs was achieved by sorting. General observations from the study: Researchers report lesional scalp, most notably alopecia totalis/universalis, outstripped normal scalp in clonality. Against the mouse data, patients shared TCRs less clearly, possibly for HLA reasons.

Reverse transcription of extracted RNA yielded cDNA, which provided the sequencing template. Assay: immunoSEQ multiplex PCR; the TCRdb copy retains only in-frame clones and omits some. The sample records approximately 150,000 clones, roughly 50% being singletons. The clonotype comes from a human donor in good health. The material sequenced was CD4+ T cells sorted from blood. The genes are TRBV28 and TRBJ2-7; no clear D. The CDR3 DNA reads TGTGCCAGCGGGCGTGTGACCTACGAGCAGTACTTC. Protein product: CASGRVTYEQYF.